A single sample is the source of the 32 T cell receptor beta chains below, sequenced in a study of CD8 T cells in ankylosing spondylitis. TCRdb reanalysed the 5' RACE reads using MiXCR and keeps one entry per CDR3 protein. Among under 250,000 distinct CDR3 sequences listed, roughly 32% were seen once. Sequencing was performed on blood, either unsorted or a sorted T cell fraction (not recorded which). The receptors originated from a male donor with ankylosing spondylitis or in good health (not recorded which).

This clonotype appeared many times. This chain connects TRBV29-1 to TRBJ1-2; 7 positions agree with TRBD1. Germline V gives CDR1 SQVTM, CDR2 ANQGSEA. V lost 4 bases to trimming and J lost 10 bases; unmatched junction nucleotides: 12. The CDR3 extends over 13 amino acids. This chain's CDR3 is CSVGRSGGADYTF. CDR3 in DNA: TGCAGCGTTGGTCGGTCAGGGGGTGCGGACTACACCTTC.

This clonotype was found many times. This chain's CDR3 is CASSDYMGAEAFF. Written as DNA, the CDR3 is TGTGCCAGCAGCGACTACATGGGGGCTGAAGCTTTCTTT. The gene calls are TRBV7-2 and TRBJ1-1; D possibly corresponds to TRBD1 (5 bases). Per the germline V gene, CDR1 is SGHTA and CDR2 is FQGNSA. The V end lost 5 bases, the J end lost 6 bases, and 13 bases lay between the germline ends. There are 13 residues in the CDR3.

This clonotype is a singleton in its sample. The genes are TRBV12-3 or TRBV12-4 and TRBJ1-1; D uncertain. Trimming removed 2 bases at V and 2 bases at J, with 12 bases between. This CDR3 region has 15 residues. The CDR3 loop is CASSLTTAYNTEAFF. CDR3 nucleotides: TGTGCCAGCAGTTTAACGACTGCCTATAACACTGAAGCTTTCTTT.

This clonotype was counted between two and nine times. The rearrangement joins TRBV20-1 to TRBJ1-5, with 7 bases identical to TRBD1. The CDR3 runs 15 residues. Germline V lookup: CDR1 DFQATT, CDR2 SNEGSKA (reference sequence). J gave up 6 bases and V 6 bases, and 14 bases lay outside the gene matches. CDR3 nucleotide sequence: TGCAGTGCCAAACTAATGACAGGGACTGTTCAGCCCCAGCATTTT. It translates to CSAKLMTGTVQPQHF.

This sequence joins TRBV20-1 and TRBJ2-1; 7 bases are shared with TRBD2. V trimming: 6 bases; J trimming: 1 base; junction bases outside the gene matches: 3. The CDR3 runs 13 residues. Germline V gives CDR1 DFQATT, CDR2 SNEGSKA (reference sequence). The CDR3 protein is CSAAGRSYNEQFF. The CDR3 DNA follows: TGCAGTGCAGCGGGGCGGTCCTACAATGAGCAGTTCTTC.

V is TRBV15 and J is TRBJ1-1, with D unresolved. CDR3 length: 15 amino acids. From germline, CDR1 is LNHNV and CDR2 YYDKDF (reference sequence). The V and J ends lost 5 bases and 0 bases respectively, with 13 bases between them. The CDR3 nucleotides read TGTGCCACCAGCGACGACCGCGGACTGAACACTGAAGCTTTCTTT. Amino acid sequence: CATSDDRGLNTEAFF.

This clonotype is classed as medium-sized. CDR3 sequence reads: CAISPTIRDRGYYGYTF. The CDR3 bases are TGTGCCATCTCTCCTACAATCCGGGACAGGGGATACTATGGCTACACCTTC. The gene calls are TRBV10-3 and TRBJ1-2; TRBD1 agrees at 10 bases. The CDR3 has 17 amino acids. V was pared by 8 bases and J by 3 bases, with 15 bases of the junction left unmatched. The germline V gene has CDR1 ENHRY and CDR2 SYGVKD.

The J gene is TRBJ2-7, the V gene TRBV20-1; 7 bases map to TRBD2. Unmatched junction bases numbered 9, after V lost 5 bases and J lost 2 bases. The CDR3 is made up of 14 amino acids. Germline CDR1 reads DFQATT; CDR2 reads SNEGSKA (reference sequence). The CDR3 region has the DNA TGCAGTGCTCCCCTCGCGGGGGTCACCTACGAGCAGTACTTC. Its protein is CSAPLAGVTYEQYF.

This clonotype was observed a handful of times. This chain connects TRBV12-3 or TRBV12-4 to TRBJ2-1, with 9 bases aligning to TRBD2. Germline trimming cut 4 bases from V and 9 bases from J; bases unmatched to any gene: 13. This CDR3 is built from 16 residues. In DNA form, the CDR3 reads TGTGCCAGCAGTTCCCCCCGGGCGGGGGGGTTCGGTGAGCAGTTCTTC. This translates into CASSSPRAGGFGEQFF.

This chain links TRBV5-5 with TRBJ2-5; D uncertain. V lost 2 bases and J 5 bases, leaving 10 bases between the germline ends. The CDR3 spans 13 residues. In germline, CDR1 is SGHKS, CDR2 YYEKEE (reference sequence). CDR3 bases: TGTGCCAGCAGCTTCGGCCTCGGGGAGACCCAGTACTTC. Translating gives CASSFGLGETQYF.

This sequence joins TRBV7-9 and TRBJ2-1; maybe TRBD2 (5 bases). The CDR3 is 16 residues long. The germline CDR1 and CDR2 sequences are SEHNR and FQNEAQ (reference sequence). V lost 4 bases and J 2 bases, leaving 15 bases between the germline ends. The CDR3, as DNA: TGTGCCAGCAGCTATATGTCTAGCCGGACCTACAATGAGCAGTTCTTC. Its translation: CASSYMSSRTYNEQFF.

This clonotype appeared a few times. The chain couples TRBV11-2 to TRBJ2-7; 8 bases are shared with TRBD1. Germline V gene data show CDR1 as SGHAT and CDR2 as FQNNGV. The CDR3 totals 13 residues. J lost 0 bases, V lost 11 bases, and 6 bases had no gene match. DNA for the CDR3: TGTGCCGTAAACAGGGGGAGCTCCTACGAGCAGTACTTC. This translates into CAVNRGSSYEQYF.

DNA of the CDR3: TGTGCCAGCAGCCCTGGGGCGGGGAGACAAGAGACCCAGTACTTC. This codes for CASSPGAGRQETQYF. The rearrangement uses TRBV9 and TRBJ2-5; weak D call: TRBD2 (6 bases). The CDR3 has 15 residues. Germline CDR1 and CDR2: SGDLS and YYNGEE. Trimming cost V 4 bases and J 2 bases, with 15 bases left between them.

In this sample, this clonotype turned up a few times. The genes are TRBV6-5 and TRBJ2-7; 7 positions match TRBD1. Germline CDR1 is MNHEY and CDR2 is SVGAGI. There are 12 residues in the CDR3. Trimming removed 5 bases from V and 3 bases from J; junction bases left unmatched: 1. CDR3 residues: CASSNRGYEQYF. The CDR3, as DNA: TGTGCCAGCAGTAACAGGGGCTACGAGCAGTACTTC.

This clonotype was seen more than once but under ten times. The chain uses TRBV20-1 and TRBJ1-1, with D perhaps matching TRBD1 (6 bases). Per the germline V gene, CDR1 is DFQATT and CDR2 is SNEGSKA (reference sequence). The V gene lost 5 bases and the J gene lost 4 bases, with 23 bases spanning the gap. The CDR3 has 16 residues. CDR3: CSALSLRQEGGTEAFF. The CDR3 coding sequence is TGCAGTGCTCTATCGTTACGACAGGAAGGGGGCACTGAAGCTTTCTTT.

This clonotype has more than one count but fewer than ten. V and J are TRBV5-1 and TRBJ1-2; weak D call: TRBD1 (6 bases). There are 14 residues in the CDR3. CDR1 and CDR2 from the germline V gene are SGHRS and YFSETQ. Trimming removed 4 bases from V and 4 bases from J, with 14 bases in between. CDR3 amino acids: CASSSRTASYGYTF. DNA for the CDR3: TGCGCCAGCAGCAGCCGGACAGCCAGCTATGGCTACACCTTC.

This clonotype was detected only a few times. CDR3 protein: CASSASRDQETQYF. DNA of the CDR3: TGTGCCAGCAGCGCCTCGCGGGATCAAGAGACCCAGTACTTC. V usage is TRBV7-2 and J usage is TRBJ2-5; perhaps TRBD2 as D (6 bases). In germline, CDR1 is SGHTA, CDR2 FQGNSA. This CDR3 comprises 14 residues. The ends were cut back, 5 bases at V and 2 bases at J, with 12 bases in the middle. Full variable domain (remainder filled in from reference TRBV7-2 and TRBJ2-5): GAGVSQSPSNKVTEKGKDVELRCDPISGHTALYWYRQSLGQGLEFLIYFQGNSAPDKSGLPSDRFSAERTGGSVSTLTIQRTQQEDSAVYLCASSASRDQETQYFGPGTRLLVL.

The chain has TRBV20-1 and TRBJ2-5, with D unresolved. This CDR3 is built from 14 residues. V lost 6 bases and J 1 base, leaving 15 bases between the germline ends. Germline lookup yields CDR1 DFQATT and CDR2 SNEGSKA (reference sequence). CDR3 in DNA: TGCAGTGCAGATGCCCGAGATCTCCAAGAGACCCAGTACTTC. It yields the protein CSADARDLQETQYF.

The chain couples TRBV27 to TRBJ1-3; tentative D call: TRBD1 (5 bases). Germline assignment: CDR1 MNHEY and CDR2 SMNVEV (reference sequence). CDR3 length: 14 amino acids. Trimming left V 6 bases short and J 7 bases short, with 16 bases between. This CDR3 is CASSPLGDGNTIYF. As DNA, the CDR3 is TGTGCCAGCAGCCCGCTAGGGGACGGGAACACCATATATTTT.

There are many counts of this clonotype. The chain uses TRBV6-5 and TRBJ2-1; D could derive from TRBD1 or TRBD2 (6 bases each). CDR1 is MNHEY and CDR2 is SVGAGI in the germline V gene. V was pared by 1 base and J by 8 bases, with 12 bases between. The CDR3 is 14 amino acids. Here the CDR3 reads CASSYYGGRDEQFF. The DNA for the CDR3 is TGTGCCAGCAGTTACTACGGGGGCAGAGATGAGCAGTTCTTC.

The CDR3 DNA is TGTGCCTGGAGCGTCGGGGGAGGAAACGAGCAGTACTTC. Encoded protein: CAWSVGGGNEQYF. J is TRBJ2-7 and V is TRBV30; a weak D match, TRBD2 (6 bases). CDR3 length equals 13 residues. V was pared by 3 bases and J by 5 bases, with 14 bases between. Germline V gene lookup returns CDR1 GTSNPN and CDR2 SVGIG (reference sequence).

The gene calls are TRBV12-3 or TRBV12-4 and TRBJ2-7; TRBD2 matches at 7 bases. The CDR3 sequence is 13 residues long. V gave up 2 bases and J gave up 7 bases; unmatched junction bases: 5. The CDR3 protein is CASSLSGVGEQYF. In DNA form, the CDR3 reads TGTGCCAGCAGTTTAAGCGGGGTGGGAGAGCAGTACTTC.

This clonotype turned up a few times. V gene TRBV12-3 or TRBV12-4 combines with J gene TRBJ1-1, with 7 bases fitting TRBD1. CDR3 length: 12 amino acids. V shed 2 bases, J shed 11 bases, and the junction held 5 bases outside the gene matches. The CDR3 bases are TGTGCCAGCAGTTTAAACAGGGGTAGGGCTTTCTTT. Its translation is CASSLNRGRAFF.

This clonotype has a handful of counts. V is TRBV12-3 or TRBV12-4 and J is TRBJ1-1; a possible D gene is TRBD1 (6 bases). The CDR3 has 13 residues. V was trimmed by 6 bases and J by 4 bases, leaving 12 bases between them. The CDR3 loop is CASRPGTPTEAFF. In DNA form, the CDR3 reads TGTGCCAGCAGGCCTGGGACACCCACTGAAGCTTTCTTT.

The chain is built from TRBV15 and TRBJ1-3; no firm D call. Germline CDR1 LNHNV, CDR2 YYDKDF (reference sequence). Between the trimmed V and J ends, which lost 3 bases and 3 bases, there was a span of 15 bases. The CDR3 covers 16 residues. The CDR3 DNA reads as TGTGCCACCAGCAGTTCGGACGGTTTTTTTGGAAACACCATATATTTT. The encoded protein is CATSSSDGFFGNTIYF.

The table lists this clonotype with a few counts. The genes are TRBV28 and TRBJ1-1; 7 bases fit TRBD1. This CDR3 is 11 amino acids long. Trimming cost V 6 bases and J 8 bases; bases outside gene matches: 3. Germline CDR1 reads MDHEN; CDR2 reads SYDVKM. The CDR3 sequence is CASRSDREAFF. CDR3 bases: TGTGCCAGCAGATCGGACAGGGAAGCTTTCTTT.

This clonotype was counted a few times. This chain links TRBV27 with TRBJ2-4; D might be TRBD2 (5 bases). The V gene lost 11 bases and the J gene lost 3 bases, with 11 bases spanning the gap. CDR1 MNHEY and CDR2 SMNVEV come from the germline V gene (reference sequence). The CDR3 runs to 12 residues. The CDR3 nucleotides are TGTGCCGGCGGGTGGGTCAAAAACATTCAGTACTTC. It encodes CAGGWVKNIQYF.

In this sample, this clonotype turned up a few times. The chain couples TRBV20-1 to TRBJ2-5, with D hard to call. CDR3 length: 12 residues. Trimming took 2 bases from V and 5 from J, leaving 9 bases between them. Per germline, CDR1 DFQATT and CDR2 SNEGSKA (reference sequence). In DNA form, the CDR3 reads TGCAGTGCTAGACAGTATGAGGAGACCCAGTACTTC. This encodes CSARQYEETQYF.

This chain connects TRBV10-3 to TRBJ2-3, with 9 bases that match TRBD1. This CDR3 has 16 amino acids. Germline V gene sequence: CDR1 ENHRY, CDR2 SYGVKD. Germline trimming cut 2 bases from V and 0 bases from J; bases unmatched to any gene: 3. The CDR3 loop reads CAISETGGRSTDTQYF. CDR3 DNA: TGTGCCATCAGTGAGACAGGGGGCAGGAGCACAGATACGCAGTATTTT.

This clonotype was counted only a few times. The chain employs TRBV10-2 and TRBJ2-5; 7 bases fit TRBD2. Unmatched junction bases numbered 7, after V lost 2 bases and J lost 7 bases. This CDR3 is built from 14 residues. Germline CDR1 reads WSHSY; CDR2 reads SAAADI. CDR3 nucleotides: TGCGCCAGCAGTGAGATGGGGGGGGGAGGGACCCAGTACTTC. This codes for CASSEMGGGGTQYF.

The chain couples TRBV5-1 to TRBJ2-1; perhaps TRBD2 as D (6 bases). CDR3 size: 14 residues. The germline V gene encodes CDR1 SGHRS and CDR2 YFSETQ. Trimming took 4 bases from V and 2 from J, leaving 10 bases between them. Here the CDR3 reads CASSTEGPYNEQFF. DNA for the CDR3: TGCGCCAGCAGCACGGAGGGACCCTACAATGAGCAGTTCTTC.

In its sample, this clonotype was seen a few times. V gene TRBV29-1 combines with J gene TRBJ2-1; D remains ambiguous. This CDR3 spans 11 amino acids. The V end lost 7 bases, the J end lost 7 bases, and 11 bases lay between the germline ends. The germline V gene has CDR1 SQVTM and CDR2 ANQGSEA. CDR3 loop: CSAVGYNEQFF. The CDR3 nucleotides read TGCAGCGCCGTCGGGTATAATGAGCAGTTCTTC.